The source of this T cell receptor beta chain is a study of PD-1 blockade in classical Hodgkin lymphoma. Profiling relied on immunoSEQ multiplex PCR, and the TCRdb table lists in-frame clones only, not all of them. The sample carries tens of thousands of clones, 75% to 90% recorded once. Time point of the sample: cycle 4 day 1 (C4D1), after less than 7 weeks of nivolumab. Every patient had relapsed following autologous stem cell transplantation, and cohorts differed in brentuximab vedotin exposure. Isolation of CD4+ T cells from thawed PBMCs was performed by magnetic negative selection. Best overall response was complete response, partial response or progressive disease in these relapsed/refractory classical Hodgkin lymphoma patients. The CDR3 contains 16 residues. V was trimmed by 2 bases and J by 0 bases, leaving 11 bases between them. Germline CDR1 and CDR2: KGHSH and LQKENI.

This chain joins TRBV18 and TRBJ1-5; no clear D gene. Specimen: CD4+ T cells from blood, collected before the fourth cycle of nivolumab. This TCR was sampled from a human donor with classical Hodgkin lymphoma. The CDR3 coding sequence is TGTGCCAGCTCACCAGGGTCCGGGAGTAGCAATCAGCCCCAGCATTTT. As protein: CASSPGSGSSNQPQHF. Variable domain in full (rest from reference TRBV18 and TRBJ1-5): NAGVMQNPRHLVRRRGQEARLRCSPMKGHSHVYWYRQLPEEGLKFMVYLQKENIIDESGMPKERFSAEFPKEGPSILRIQQVVRGDSAAYFCASSPGSGSSNQPQHFGDGTRLSIL.